The 26 T cell receptor beta chains below all came from one sample that was sequenced in a study of T-cell reconstitution after alpha-beta-depleted transplantation in children. Unique molecular identifiers tagged the TCRbeta library. In TCRdb, the PCR reads were re-called with MiXCR into one record per CDR3 protein. The sample shows 800,000 to 1,000,000 distinct CDR3 sequences, roughly 29% of them seen only once. Sequenced here: PBMCs, mostly from graft donor cells, sampled 360 days after TCRalphabeta/CD19-depleted stem cell transplant. The receptors were sampled from a boy under two years old who had a stem cell transplant for SCID, so the T cells may come from the graft donor.

Only a few counts were recorded for this clonotype. The gene calls are TRBV4-2 and TRBJ2-3; the match to TRBD2 covers 7 bases. J was trimmed by 8 bases and V by 0 bases; bases with no gene match: 8. This CDR3 region has 15 residues. Germline V CDR1 and CDR2: LGHNA, YNFKEQ. CDR3 DNA sequence: TGTGCCAGCAGCCAAGATCCTCGAAGCGGGATTACGCAGTATTTT. Protein product: CASSQDPRSGITQYF.

The chain couples TRBV12-3 or TRBV12-4 to TRBJ2-1; D is unclear. This CDR3 is 15 amino acids long. V lost 4 bases and J lost 0, with 10 bases in between. This CDR3 is CASSSSSRSYNEQFF. CDR3 nucleotide sequence: TGTGCCAGCAGTTCCTCCTCGCGCTCCTACAATGAGCAGTTCTTC.

This clonotype came up a few times. This chain joins TRBV5-6 and TRBJ2-1; D not certain. The CDR3 sequence is 14 residues long. CDR1 and CDR2 (germline): SGHDT, YYEEEE. V lost 2 bases to trimming and J lost 8 bases, with 14 bases between them. CDR3 nucleotide sequence: TGTGCCAGCAGCTTCCCCGGAATAGCCGATGAGCAGTTCTTC. This encodes CASSFPGIADEQFF. Based on the CDR3 plus reference TRBV5-6 and TRBJ2-1, the full variable domain is DAGVTQSPTHLIKTRGQQVTLRCSPKSGHDTVSWYQQALGQGPQFIFQYYEEEERQRGNFPDRFSGHQFPNYSSELNVNALLLGDSALYLCASSFPGIADEQFFGPGTRLTVL.

Many counts were recorded for this clonotype. The genes are TRBV12-3 or TRBV12-4 and TRBJ2-7, with 11 bases that match TRBD2. The CDR3 spans 17 residues. The ends lost 3 bases at V and 4 bases at J; junction bases unmatched: 11. CDR3 residues: CASSFHLLAGVLYEQYF. CDR3 DNA sequence: TGTGCCAGCAGTTTCCACTTACTAGCGGGGGTGCTTTACGAGCAGTACTTC.

The chain uses TRBV5-8 and TRBJ2-7; D is perhaps TRBD1 or TRBD2 (5 bases each). Germline CDR1 and CDR2: SGHTS and YDEGEE. The CDR3 extends over 16 amino acids. Trimming left V 7 bases short and J 3 bases short, with 23 bases between. The CDR3 DNA follows: TGTGCCAGCGATGGGGGTAGCCTGACAGTTCGCTACGAGCAGTACTTC. Its protein is CASDGGSLTVRYEQYF.

The rearrangement joins TRBV29-1 to TRBJ1-5, with a weak D call TRBD1 (5 bases). This CDR3 region has 14 residues. From germline, CDR1 is SQVTM and CDR2 ANQGSEA. Trimming shortened V by 5 bases and J by 1 base, and 12 bases separated the two germline ends. In nucleotides, the CDR3 is TGCAGCGTTACCGTCAGGGACAGCAATCAGCCCCAGCATTTT. Its translation is CSVTVRDSNQPQHF. Based on the CDR3 plus reference TRBV29-1 and TRBJ1-5, the full variable domain is SAVISQKPSRDICQRGTSLTIQCQVDSQVTMMFWYRQQPGQSLTLIATANQGSEATYESGFVIDKFPISRPNLTFSTLTVSNMSPEDSSIYLCSVTVRDSNQPQHFGDGTRLSIL.

This clonotype was counted only a few times. The rearrangement links TRBV4-1 to TRBJ2-7; 10 nucleotides match TRBD2. This CDR3 is 16 amino acids long. Germline CDR1 reads MGHRA; CDR2 reads YSYEKL. V shed 1 base, J shed 5 bases, and the junction held 8 bases outside the gene matches. CDR3 loop: CASSQVERGGIHEQYF. CDR3 nucleotide sequence: TGCGCCAGCAGCCAAGTGGAGCGGGGGGGAATCCACGAGCAGTACTTC.

This clonotype showed up just a few times. This sequence joins TRBV15 and TRBJ2-1; 9 bases line up with TRBD1. From germline, CDR1 is LNHNV and CDR2 YYDKDF (reference sequence). V was pared by 1 base and J by 9 bases, with 7 bases of the junction left unmatched. There are 15 residues in the CDR3. The CDR3 region is CATSRADGGQGEQFF. CDR3 in DNA: TGTGCCACCAGCAGAGCGGACGGGGGACAGGGTGAGCAGTTCTTC.

The chain couples TRBV29-1 to TRBJ2-1; tentatively, D is TRBD1 (5 bases). Germline-derived CDR1 and CDR2 are SQVTM and ANQGSEA. V was cut by 4 bases and J by 2 bases, with 18 bases left in between. The CDR3 contains 16 residues. The CDR3 region has the DNA TGCAGCGTTGTGCTGTCGGCCCCAGGGCCCTACAATGAGCAGTTCTTC. This translates into CSVVLSAPGPYNEQFF.

The rearrangement links TRBV20-1 to TRBJ2-3, with D perhaps TRBD1 (5 bases). CDR3 length: 15 residues. V shed 1 base and J shed 1 base, with 12 bases lying between them. Germline lookup yields CDR1 DFQATT and CDR2 SNEGSKA (reference sequence). Here the CDR3 reads CSARVGRLRTDTQYF. Written as DNA, the CDR3 is TGCAGTGCTAGAGTGGGGCGACTCCGCACAGATACGCAGTATTTT.

This clonotype appeared a few times. The chain has TRBV12-3 or TRBV12-4 and TRBJ1-6; 9 bases are a match to TRBD1. The V segment lost 6 bases and the J segment 10 bases; nucleotides outside the gene matches: 7. CDR3 size: 14 residues. CDR3 in DNA: TGTGCCAGCAGCACCGGGACAGGGTACTCACCCCTCCACTTT. Protein sequence: CASSTGTGYSPLHF.

This clonotype was observed a few times. J is TRBJ1-1 and V is TRBV5-1; D is uncertain. V lost 5 bases to trimming and J lost 3 bases, with 14 bases between them. The length of the CDR3 is 14 residues. Per germline, CDR1 SGHRS and CDR2 YFSETQ. CDR3 in DNA: TGCGCCAGCAGGTGGCTGGAATTGGACACTGAAGCTTTCTTT. This sequence encodes CASRWLELDTEAFF.

This chain connects TRBV7-3 to TRBJ1-1, with D maybe TRBD1 (6 bases). CDR1 is SGHTA, CDR2 FQGTGA, per germline. V lost 0 bases, J lost 4 bases, and 9 bases lay in between. The CDR3 is 14 residues long. The chain's CDR3 is CASSLTPGATEAFF. The CDR3 DNA is TGTGCCAGCAGCTTAACGCCAGGGGCCACTGAAGCTTTCTTT.

V is TRBV4-1 and J is TRBJ1-1, with no clear D. CDR1 and CDR2 from the germline V gene are MGHRA and YSYEKL. The CDR3 totals 15 residues. V gave up 1 base and J gave up 6 bases, with 15 bases separating them. CDR3 DNA: TGCGCCAGCAGCCAAGGACGGATCCGGGCCGCTGAAGCTTTCTTT. Amino acid sequence: CASSQGRIRAAEAFF.

J is TRBJ2-7 and V is TRBV20-1; D is perhaps TRBD1 (6 bases). Per germline, CDR1 DFQATT and CDR2 SNEGSKA (reference sequence). This CDR3 is 14 amino acids long. V dropped 0 bases and J dropped 2 bases, with 11 bases sitting between them. CDR3 coding DNA: TGCAGTGCTAGAGAGAGGGACAATGCCTACGAGCAGTACTTC. Translated, it gives CSARERDNAYEQYF.

This clonotype appeared a single time. The chain links TRBV7-9 to TRBJ1-5, with D possibly TRBD1 on 6 matching bases. This CDR3 contains 15 residues. The germline CDR1 and CDR2 sequences are SEHNR and FQNEAQ (reference sequence). V lost 3 bases and J lost 2, with 11 bases in between. For the CDR3, the DNA is TGTGCCAGCAGCTTTGAGGACAGACGCAATCAGCCCCAGCATTTT. Its translation: CASSFEDRRNQPQHF.

V and J are TRBV27 and TRBJ2-7; D remains unclear. The CDR3 extends over 14 amino acids. The germline V gene has CDR1 MNHEY and CDR2 SMNVEV (reference sequence). The V gene lost 4 bases and the J gene lost 9 bases, with 19 bases spanning the gap. CDR3 region: CASSSARDGPSQYF. The CDR3, as DNA: TGTGCCAGCAGTTCCGCGCGTGACGGCCCCTCGCAGTACTTC.

In its sample, this clonotype was seen a few times. V and J are TRBV20-1 and TRBJ2-7, with D unresolved. V gave up 3 bases and J gave up 4 bases, with 16 bases separating them. The CDR3 has 14 residues. Germline V CDR1 and CDR2: DFQATT, SNEGSKA (reference sequence). CDR3: CSARVGSILYEQYF. The CDR3 region has the DNA TGCAGTGCTAGGGTAGGATCTATCCTTTACGAGCAGTACTTC.

V gene TRBV5-1 combines with J gene TRBJ2-1; D not certain. The V end was cut by 4 bases, the J end by 0 bases, with 14 bases between. CDR1 SGHRS and CDR2 YFSETQ come from the germline V gene. CDR3 length equals 16 residues. The CDR3 sequence: CASSKGYYSSYNEQFF. Written as DNA, the CDR3 is TGCGCCAGCAGCAAGGGTTACTACTCCTCCTACAATGAGCAGTTCTTC. Looking up the rest from reference TRBV5-1 and TRBJ2-1 gives the full variable domain: KAGVTQTPRYLIKTRGQQVTLSCSPISGHRSVSWYQQTPGQGLQFLFEYFSETQRNKGNFPGRFSGRQFSNSRSEMNVSTLELGDSALYLCASSKGYYSSYNEQFFGPGTRLTVL.

This clonotype was counted between two and nine times. This chain joins TRBV5-1 and TRBJ2-7; 8 bases agree with TRBD1. Germline V lookup: CDR1 SGHRS, CDR2 YFSETQ. Trimming cost V 2 bases and J 4 bases; bases outside gene matches: 5. This CDR3 contains 14 residues. The CDR3 loop is CASSFTGGRYEQYF. Written as DNA, the CDR3 is TGCGCCAGCAGCTTTACAGGGGGGAGGTACGAGCAGTACTTC. Full variable domain (rest looked up from reference TRBV5-1 and TRBJ2-7): KAGVTQTPRYLIKTRGQQVTLSCSPISGHRSVSWYQQTPGQGLQFLFEYFSETQRNKGNFPGRFSGRQFSNSRSEMNVSTLELGDSALYLCASSFTGGRYEQYFGPGTRLTVT.

This clonotype was recorded a few times. The rearrangement joins TRBV29-1 to TRBJ2-1; possible D gene TRBD1, 6 bases. The germline V gene has CDR1 SQVTM and CDR2 ANQGSEA. CDR3 length equals 14 residues. The V end was cut by 0 bases, the J end by 6 bases, with 12 bases between. CDR3 protein: CSVEDRQGLNEQFF. CDR3 nucleotides: TGCAGCGTTGAAGATCGGCAGGGGCTCAATGAGCAGTTCTTC.

The chain joins TRBV12-3 or TRBV12-4 to TRBJ2-5; 8 bases map to TRBD2. V dropped 5 bases and J dropped 5; count of bases not matched to a gene: 10. CDR3 length equals 15 residues. CDR3 residues: CASSVWAGGGETQYF. CDR3 nucleotides: TGTGCCAGCAGTGTCTGGGCGGGGGGAGGTGAGACCCAGTACTTC.

The chain links TRBV5-1 to TRBJ2-1; D might be TRBD2 (7 bases). Trimming removed 2 bases from V and 6 bases from J, with 24 bases in between. This CDR3 is 18 amino acids long. Germline lookup yields CDR1 SGHRS and CDR2 YFSETQ. CDR3 sequence (DNA): TGCGCCAGCAGCTTACGAGCCGAAGGGGGACGGGGGGCCAATGAGCAGTTCTTC. It translates to CASSLRAEGGRGANEQFF.

This clonotype showed up just a few times. V is TRBV2 and J is TRBJ1-1; unclear D gene. From germline, CDR1 is SNHLY and CDR2 FYNNEI. The CDR3 sequence is 14 residues long. Trimming stripped 6 bases from V and 1 base from J, with 12 bases between. CDR3 nucleotides: TGTGCCAGCAGGGACCTGGGCCCGAACACTGAAGCTTTCTTT. Protein sequence: CASRDLGPNTEAFF.

V is TRBV5-1 and J is TRBJ2-7; D is possibly TRBD1 (6 bases). This CDR3 contains 12 residues. With 1 base removed from V and 6 bases from J, the gap between germline ends came to 8 bases. Germline V gene data show CDR1 as SGHRS and CDR2 as YFSETQ. CDR3 amino acids: CASSLQGFEQYF. DNA of the CDR3: TGCGCCAGCAGCTTGCAGGGGTTCGAGCAGTACTTC.

The chain recombines TRBV20-1 with TRBJ2-3, with D perhaps TRBD1 or TRBD2 (7 bases each). The CDR3 sequence is 17 residues long. V was trimmed by 0 bases and J by 3 bases, leaving 19 bases between them. From germline, CDR1 is DFQATT and CDR2 SNEGSKA (reference sequence). The CDR3: CSAREVGGRGGTDTQYF. The CDR3 nucleotides are TGCAGTGCTAGAGAGGTTGGGGGCAGGGGGGGAACAGATACGCAGTATTTT.